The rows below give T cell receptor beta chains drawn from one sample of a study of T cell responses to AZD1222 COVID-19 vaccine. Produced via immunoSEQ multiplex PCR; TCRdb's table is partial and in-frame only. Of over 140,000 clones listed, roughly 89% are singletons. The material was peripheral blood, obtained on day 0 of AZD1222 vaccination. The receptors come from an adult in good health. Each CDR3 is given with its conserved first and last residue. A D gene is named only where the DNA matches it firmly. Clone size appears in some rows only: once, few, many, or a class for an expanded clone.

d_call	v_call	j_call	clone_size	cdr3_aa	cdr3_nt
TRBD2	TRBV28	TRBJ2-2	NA	CASVPGGTWSGELFF	TGTGCCAGCGTTCCCGGGGGGACGTGGTCCGGGGAGCTGTTTTTT
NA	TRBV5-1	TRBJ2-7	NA	CASSAAEGGVSYEQYF	TGCGCCAGCAGCGCCGCCGAGGGCGGAGTCTCCTACGAGCAGTACTTC
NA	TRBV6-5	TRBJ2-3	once	CASRTRVFTDTQYF	TGTGCCAGCAGAACTCGGGTTTTCACAGATACGCAGTATTTT
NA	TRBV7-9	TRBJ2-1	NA	CASSLETSRVVRFF	TGTGCCAGCAGCTTGGAGACCTCCCGGGTAGTTCGGTTCTTC
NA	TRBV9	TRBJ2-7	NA	CASSPSPQRVGEQYF	TGTGCCAGCAGCCCGAGCCCACAAAGAGTGGGTGAGCAGTACTTC
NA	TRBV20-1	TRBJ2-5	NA	CSASQGETQYF	TGCAGTGCTAGCCAAGGGGAGACCCAGTACTTC
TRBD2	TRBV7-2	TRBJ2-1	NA	CASSSPRGGSSYNEQFF	TGTGCCAGCAGCTCTCCGCGGGGGGGGAGCTCCTACAATGAGCAGTTCTTC
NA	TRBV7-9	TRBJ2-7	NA	CASSFVRAGEQYF	TGTGCCAGCAGCTTCGTCAGGGCGGGCGAGCAGTACTTC
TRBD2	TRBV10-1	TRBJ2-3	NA	CASSYTSGGPGNPDTQYF	TGCGCCAGCAGTTATACTAGCGGGGGACCGGGCAATCCAGATACGCAGTATTTT
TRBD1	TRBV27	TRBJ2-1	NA	CASPREGGVAPTSYSYNEQFF	TGTGCCAGCCCCCGGGAAGGGGGCGTAGCTCCGACCTCCTACTCCTACAATGAGCAGTTCTTC
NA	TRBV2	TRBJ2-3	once	CASSGKGTLTDTQYF	TGTGCCAGCAGTGGAAAAGGGACTCTGACAGATACGCAGTATTTT
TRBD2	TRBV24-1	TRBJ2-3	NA	CATSEPGTSGGTDTQYF	TGTGCCACCAGTGAACCCGGGACTAGCGGGGGCACAGATACGCAGTATTTT
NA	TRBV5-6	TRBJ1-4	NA	CASSLRYSPNEKLFF	TGTGCCAGCAGCCTTAGGTATTCGCCTAATGAAAAACTGTTTTTT
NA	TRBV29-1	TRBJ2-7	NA	CSAGNRDEQYF	TGCAGCGCGGGGAACAGGGACGAGCAGTACTTC
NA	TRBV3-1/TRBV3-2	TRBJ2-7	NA	CASSQAGAYSYEQYF	TGTGCCAGCAGCCAAGCAGGAGCCTACTCCTACGAGCAGTACTTC
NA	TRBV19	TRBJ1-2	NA	CASSIVASRRGGYTF	TGTGCCAGTAGTATAGTGGCATCCCGGCGGGGTGGCTACACCTTC
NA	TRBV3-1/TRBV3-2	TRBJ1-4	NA	CASSQDRVRGLGEKLFF	TGTGCCAGCAGCCAAGATCGAGTCCGGGGGCTTGGAGAAAAACTGTTTTTT
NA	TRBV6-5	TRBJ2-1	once	CASSNPREQFF	TGTGCCAGCAGTAACCCCCGTGAGCAGTTCTTC
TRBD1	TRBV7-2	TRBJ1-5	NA	CASSSTPGTGISNQPQHF	TGTGCCAGCAGCTCAACACCCGGGACAGGGATCAGCAATCAGCCCCAGCATTTT
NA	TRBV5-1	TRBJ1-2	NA	CASSLVVNSGYTF	TGCGCCAGCAGCCTGGTCGTGAACTCGGGCTACACCTTC
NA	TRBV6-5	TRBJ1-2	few	CASSIGGADYGYTF	TGTGCCAGCAGCATCGGGGGGGCAGACTATGGCTACACCTTC
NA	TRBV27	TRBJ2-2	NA	CASSHDLAPGELFF	TGTGCCAGCAGTCATGATCTAGCTCCCGGGGAGCTGTTTTTT
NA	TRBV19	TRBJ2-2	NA	CASKGQNTGELFF	TGTGCCAGTAAAGGACAGAACACCGGGGAGCTGTTTTTT
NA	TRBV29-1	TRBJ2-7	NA	CSVVAARLSLEQYF	TGCAGCGTTGTTGCTGCGAGATTGTCATTAGAGCAGTACTTC
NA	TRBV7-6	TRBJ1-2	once	CASSLPDSGATANYGYTF	TGTGCCAGCAGCTTACCTGACTCAGGGGCAACGGCTAACTATGGCTACACCTTC
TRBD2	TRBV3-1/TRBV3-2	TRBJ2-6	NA	CASSQDWGGVAGANVLTF	TGTGCCAGCAGCCAAGATTGGGGAGGGGTAGCTGGGGCCAACGTCCTGACTTTC
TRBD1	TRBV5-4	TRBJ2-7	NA	CASSLARGQNEQYF	TGTGCCAGCAGCTTGGCGAGGGGGCAAAACGAGCAGTACTTC
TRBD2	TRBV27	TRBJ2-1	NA	CASSLYTSGSYEQFF	TGTGCCAGCAGTTTATATACTAGCGGGAGTTATGAGCAGTTCTTC
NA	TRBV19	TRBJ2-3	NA	CASSLTGQGTDTQYF	TGTGCCAGTTCCCTTACAGGGCAGGGGACAGATACGCAGTATTTT